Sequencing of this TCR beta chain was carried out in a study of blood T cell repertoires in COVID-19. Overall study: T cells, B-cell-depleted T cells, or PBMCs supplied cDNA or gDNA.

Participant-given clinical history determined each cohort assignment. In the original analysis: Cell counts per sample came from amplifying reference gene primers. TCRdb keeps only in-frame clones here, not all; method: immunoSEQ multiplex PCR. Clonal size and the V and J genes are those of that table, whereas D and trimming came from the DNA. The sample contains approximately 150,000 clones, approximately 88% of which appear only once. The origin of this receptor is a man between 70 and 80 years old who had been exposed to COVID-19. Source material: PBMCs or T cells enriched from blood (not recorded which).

CDR3 sequence reads: CASSQLDRSNYGYTF. CDR3 nucleotide sequence: TGTGCCAGCAGCCAACTCGACAGGAGTAACTATGGCTACACCTTC. The chain recombines TRBV3-1 (or the pseudogene TRBV3-2) with TRBJ1-2; a weak D match, TRBD1 (6 bases). The germline gives CDR1 LGHDT, CDR2 YNNKEL (reference sequence). The CDR3 loop spans 15 amino acids. V shed 2 bases and J shed 1 base, with 11 bases lying between them.